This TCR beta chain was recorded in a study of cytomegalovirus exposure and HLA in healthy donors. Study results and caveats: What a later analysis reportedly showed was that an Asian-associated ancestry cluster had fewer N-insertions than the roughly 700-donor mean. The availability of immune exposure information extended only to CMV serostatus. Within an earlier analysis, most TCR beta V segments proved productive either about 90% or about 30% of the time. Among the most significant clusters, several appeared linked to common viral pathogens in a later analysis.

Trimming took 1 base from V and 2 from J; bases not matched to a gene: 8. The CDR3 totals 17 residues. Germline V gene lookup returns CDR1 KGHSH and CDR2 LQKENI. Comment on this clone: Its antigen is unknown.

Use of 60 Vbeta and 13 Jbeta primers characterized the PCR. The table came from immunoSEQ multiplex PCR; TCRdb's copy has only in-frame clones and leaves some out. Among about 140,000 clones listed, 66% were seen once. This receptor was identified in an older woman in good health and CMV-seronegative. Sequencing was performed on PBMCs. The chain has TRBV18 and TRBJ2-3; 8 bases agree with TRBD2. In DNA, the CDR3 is TGTGCCAGCTCACCACTCGGACCGGGACTAGACACAGATACGCAGTATTTT. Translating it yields CASSPLGPGLDTDTQYF.